Listed here are 10 T cell receptor beta chains from one sample, sequenced in a study of kidney transplant recipient with SARS-CoV-2 infection. One entry per CDR3 protein, called by TCRdb with MiXCR from the reads. The table includes 200,000 to 300,000 distinct CDR3 sequences, 25% to 30% detected once. Sequenced material: a blood sample, taken at baseline and around day 120 from a kidney transplant recipient. The receptors derive from a male patient in his 30s who had COVID-19 and was a kidney transplant recipient. The graft donor may account for some of the T cells.

This clonotype occurred many times. This chain uses TRBV22-1 with TRBJ2-6. TRBV22-1 is annotated as a pseudogene. The CDR3 consists of 18 residues. The CDR3 DNA is TGTCCTGGGAGATTGCTCAGAAAGCGAACAAAGTCGGGCCAACGTCCTGATTTC. Protein product: CPGRLLRKRTKSGQRPDF.

The chain employs TRBV20-1 and TRBJ1-2; D is unresolved. The CDR3 covers 13 residues. The V gene lost 3 bases and the J gene lost 2 bases, with 10 bases spanning the gap. CDR1 DFQATT and CDR2 SNEGSKA come from the germline V gene (reference sequence). CDR3 amino acids: CSASSGLNYGYTF. CDR3 nucleotide sequence: TGCAGTGCTAGTTCAGGATTAAACTATGGCTACACCTTC.

On this clonotype itself: This CDR3 is missing its conserved last phenylalanine or tryptophan, likely due to a read error. The genes are TRBV30 and TRBJ1-2; D remains unclear. V lost 5 bases, J lost 4 bases, and 23 bases lay in between. The CDR3 runs 16 residues. Germline V lookup: CDR1 GTSNPN, CDR2 SVGIG (reference sequence). This CDR3 reads CAWGITRYRKTYGYTS. Written as DNA, the CDR3 is TGTGCCTGGGGGATTACGCGTTATAGAAAGACCTATGGCTACACCTCC.

In its sample, this clonotype was seen a few times. The chain combines TRBV19 with TRBJ2-3, with D tentatively TRBD2 (5 bases). V gave up 2 bases and J gave up 0 bases, with 12 bases separating them. The CDR3 length is 16 residues. Germline CDR1 and CDR2: LNHDA and SQIVND (reference sequence). CDR3 in amino acids: CASSIMWRTSTDTQYF. CDR3 DNA: TGTGCCAGTAGTATAATGTGGCGGACTAGCACAGATACGCAGTATTTT.

This clonotype was recorded at least ten times. The chain joins TRBV20-1 to TRBJ1-3; D unclear. The germline gives CDR1 DFQATT, CDR2 SNEGSKA (reference sequence). The V gene lost 6 bases and the J gene lost 4 bases, with 19 bases spanning the gap. The CDR3 sequence is 15 residues long. CDR3 in amino acids: CSARSRPTAGNTIYF. The CDR3 DNA reads as TGCAGTGCCCGAAGTCGGCCCACAGCAGGAAACACCATATATTTT.

In this sample, this clonotype turned up a few times. The V call is TRBV8-2, the J call TRBJ2-6. TRBV8-2 is a listed pseudogene. CDR3 size: 17 residues. The CDR3 DNA sequence: TGTGGCAGGACCCAAAGGATAACACAAAGTCGGGCCAACGTCCTGACTTTC. Translating gives CGRTQRITQSRANVLTF.

For this clonotype: A much bigger clone sits one base away, suggesting this may be a read error. The chain has TRBV16 and TRBJ1-2; D not certain. V shed 5 bases and J shed 4 bases, with 23 bases lying between them. The germline V gene has CDR1 KGHSY and CDR2 FQNENV. This CDR3 comprises 17 residues. In nucleotides, the CDR3 is TGTGCCAGCAGCGTGGGAGAGGTCGTTAGAAAGACCTATGGCTACACCTTC. The encoded protein is CASSVGEVVRKTYGYTF.

This clonotype was detected many times. J is TRBJ1-4 and V is TRBV5-6, with 9 nucleotides matching TRBD1. V gave up 4 bases and J gave up 8 bases; unmatched junction bases: 6. The germline V gene has CDR1 SGHDT and CDR2 YYEEEE. The CDR3 consists of 14 residues. The chain's CDR3 is CASSTGTGSEKLFF. The DNA of the CDR3 is TGTGCCAGCAGCACCGGGACAGGGAGCGAAAAACTGTTTTTT.

This clonotype was seen repeatedly, ten times or more. CDR3 DNA sequence: TGCGCCAGCAGTGACCGACTAGCGGGAGTTGGTGAGCAGTTCTTC. It yields the protein CASSDRLAGVGEQFF. The rearrangement uses TRBV10-2 and TRBJ2-1, with 12 bases that match TRBD2. The CDR3 contains 15 residues. Germline CDR1 reads WSHSY; CDR2 reads SAAADI. The V segment lost 3 bases and the J segment 9 bases; nucleotides outside the gene matches: 6.

This clonotype was picked up many times. The chain couples TRBV28 to TRBJ2-1, with D perhaps TRBD2 (5 bases). V dropped 2 bases and J dropped 2 bases, with 19 bases sitting between them. Germline CDR1 MDHEN, CDR2 SYDVKM. This CDR3 contains 18 residues. CDR3 nucleotide sequence: TGTGCCAGCAGTTTACCCGGACGGGGTGTCTTTGCCTACAATGAGCAGTTCTTC. This encodes CASSLPGRGVFAYNEQFF.